This paragraph reports one TCR beta chain. The antigen is not known. Repertoires were generated with immunoSEQ multiplex PCR, while TCRdb's copy carries only in-frame clones and drops some. The table shows 150,000 to 180,000 clones, with approximately 91% occurring only once. This entry comes from a study of T cell responses to AZD1222 COVID-19 vaccine. Study results and caveats: Females outnumbered males among donors, who were mostly white British; clonal diversity was possibly underestimated.

Germline assignment: CDR1 PRHDT and CDR2 FYEKMQ (reference sequence). Trimming removed 2 bases at V and 0 bases at J, with 5 bases between. The CDR3 loop spans 13 amino acids. The sequences come from peripheral blood, collected 28 days after the second AZD1222 dose. The sequence derives from an adult who received the AZD1222 COVID-19 vaccine. The chain joins TRBV13 to TRBJ2-7; D gene uncertain. CDR3 loop: CASSLYSSYEQYF. As DNA, the CDR3 is TGTGCCAGCAGCTTATACAGCTCCTACGAGCAGTACTTC. The full variable domain, in which reference TRBV13 and TRBJ2-7 provide the parts outside the CDR3, is AAGVIQSPRHLIKEKRETATLKCYPIPRHDTVYWYQQGPGQDPQFLISFYEKMQSDKGSIPDRFSAQQFSDYHSELNMSSLELGDSALYFCASSLYSSYEQYFGPGTRLTVT.